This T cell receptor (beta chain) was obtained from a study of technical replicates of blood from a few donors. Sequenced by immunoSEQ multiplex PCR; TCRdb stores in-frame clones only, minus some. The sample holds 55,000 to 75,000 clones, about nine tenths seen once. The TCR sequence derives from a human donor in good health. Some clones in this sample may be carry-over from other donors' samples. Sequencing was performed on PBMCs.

DNA of the CDR3: TGTGCCAGCAGTTTCCAGTCGGAGCAGTACTTC. It encodes CASSFQSEQYF. This chain links TRBV28 with TRBJ2-7; D uncertain. CDR1 is MDHEN, CDR2 SYDVKM, per germline. This CDR3 is 11 amino acids long. Trimming stripped 3 bases from V and 7 bases from J, with 7 bases between.